The next 10 T cell receptor beta chains were all read from a single sample in a study of shared clonotypes between healthy human individuals. The method was immunoSEQ multiplex PCR; TCRdb's version includes in-frame clones alone and lacks a portion of them. The data contain hundreds of thousands of clones, roughly 72% of them singletons. Material: PBMCs. The receptors come from a middle-aged woman in good health. Some clones in this sample may be carry-over from other donors' samples.

This chain links TRBV27 with TRBJ2-2; D possibly uses TRBD1 or TRBD2 (5 bases each). This CDR3 region has 15 residues. V was trimmed by 4 bases and J by 5 bases, leaving 14 bases between them. The V gene's germline CDR1 is MNHEY and CDR2 SMNVEV (reference sequence). CDR3 sequence: CASSSKAGATGELFF. The CDR3 DNA reads as TGTGCCAGCAGTTCGAAAGCCGGGGCGACCGGGGAGCTGTTTTTT.

In this sample, this clone turned up once. This sequence joins TRBV7-6 and TRBJ2-7; TRBD2 agrees at 7 bases. The germline CDR1 and CDR2 sequences are SGHVS and FNYEAQ. The CDR3 spans 12 residues. Trimming removed 5 bases from V and 6 bases from J; junction bases left unmatched: 4. The CDR3 bases are TGTGCCAGCAGCCCCTGGGAGGGCGAGCAGTACTTC. Its protein is CASSPWEGEQYF.

Details on this clone: The same CDR3 also results from other DNA sequences found in this sample. The V gene is TRBV6-1, the J gene TRBJ2-3; 10 bases fit TRBD2. The CDR3 is 15 amino acids. The germline gives CDR1 MNHNS, CDR2 SASEGT. V lost 2 bases, J lost 4 bases, and 3 bases stayed unmatched. The CDR3 DNA follows: TGTGCCAGCAGTGAACTAGCGGGAGTGGCAGATACGCAGTATTTT. Its protein product is CASSELAGVADTQYF.

This clone was recorded only once. The rearrangement links TRBV27 to TRBJ2-7, with TRBD1 identical over 9 bases. V was clipped by 6 bases and J by 3 bases; unmatched bases: 9. Germline V gene sequence: CDR1 MNHEY, CDR2 SMNVEV (reference sequence). This CDR3 is 15 amino acids long. CDR3 in DNA: TGTGCCAGCAGCGCCCCTGGGACAGGGCACTACGAGCAGTACTTC. Translating it yields CASSAPGTGHYEQYF.

As to this clone: The junction departs from the called germline gene at one end, perhaps through a read error. V and J are TRBV7-7 and TRBJ2-3, with D perhaps matching TRBD2 (6 bases). CDR1 and CDR2 (germline): SSHAT, FNYEAQ (reference sequence). This CDR3 contains 15 residues. The CDR3 DNA reads TGTGCTAGCAGCTTGCGGGTGTCGGGAGCGGATACGCAGTATTTT. Protein sequence: CASSLRVSGADTQYF.

This rearrangement joins TRBV6-6 to TRBJ2-2; 11 bases line up with TRBD1. This CDR3 spans 16 amino acids. Germline V gene data show CDR1 as MNHNY and CDR2 as SVGAGI (reference sequence). V gave up 6 bases and J gave up 7 bases; unmatched junction bases: 10. The CDR3 here is CASRSSGTGGIGELFF. As DNA, the CDR3 is TGTGCCAGCAGGTCTTCCGGGACAGGGGGGATCGGGGAGCTGTTTTTT.

The chain has TRBV9 and TRBJ1-2, with 8 bases aligning to TRBD1. The CDR3 length is 15 residues. Trimming cost V 2 bases and J 0 bases; bases outside gene matches: 3. Germline CDR1 and CDR2: SGDLS and YYNGEE. The CDR3 here is CASSVGQESNYGYTF. Here the CDR3 DNA reads TGTGCCAGCAGCGTGGGACAGGAGTCTAACTATGGCTACACCTTC.

Turning to this clone: Different DNA sequences within this sample yield the same CDR3. The V gene is TRBV10-2, the J gene TRBJ1-5; the match to TRBD1 covers 8 bases. This CDR3 has 15 amino acids. Germline V gene lookup returns CDR1 WSHSY and CDR2 SAAADI. V was pared by 4 bases and J by 4 bases, with 6 bases of the junction left unmatched. This CDR3 is CASSGSGQGNQPQHF. DNA of the CDR3: TGCGCCAGCAGTGGATCTGGACAGGGAAATCAGCCCCAGCATTTT.

This rearrangement joins TRBV15 to TRBJ2-1, with TRBD2 matching 9 bases. The V and J ends lost 3 bases and 10 bases, in that order; junction bases with no gene match: 13. CDR1 and CDR2 (germline): LNHNV, YYDKDF (reference sequence). The CDR3 consists of 16 residues. The CDR3 DNA follows: TGTGCCACCAGCAGCACTGCGGGAGGGCCCTCTCTCGAGCAGTTCTTC. Translated, it gives CATSSTAGGPSLEQFF.

The V gene is TRBV29-1, the J gene TRBJ1-1; D possibly corresponds to TRBD1 (5 bases). Trimming took 2 bases from V and 7 from J, leaving 8 bases between them. From germline, CDR1 is SQVTM and CDR2 ANQGSEA. This CDR3 has 11 amino acids. The CDR3 protein is CSVERGGEAFF. The CDR3 DNA reads TGCAGCGTTGAAAGGGGAGGTGAAGCTTTCTTT.